This T cell receptor beta chain was sequenced during a study of T and B cells in COVID-19 patients. Study summary: Peripheral blood came from COVID-19 patients with active infection or after recovery. Critical illness requiring mechanical ventilation or extracorporeal membrane oxygenation affected about 60% of the roughly 20 active-infection patients.

BIOMED2 TRB-A/B primer pools were used in multiplex TRB PCR. TCRdb ran MiXCR on the multiplex PCR reads and lists one entry per CDR3 protein. Among nearly 2,500 distinct CDR3 sequences listed, approximately 25% were seen once. Each TRB amplification used roughly 220-550 ng of genomic DNA from blood. The CDR3 totals 15 residues. Germline lookup yields CDR1 WSHSY and CDR2 SAAADI. V shed 5 bases and J 5 bases; nucleotides not matched to a gene: 5. Sequencing was carried out using blood. The V gene is TRBV10-2, the J gene TRBJ2-1; 11 bases line up with TRBD2. The receptor's source is a human donor with active COVID-19. This CDR3 is CASSMTSGADNEQFF. DNA of the CDR3: TGCGCCAGCAGTATGACTAGCGGGGCCGACAATGAGCAGTTCTTC.